This TCR beta chain was observed in a study of OX40 agonist ivuxolimab in advanced cancers. The CDR3 is made up of 13 amino acids. Trimming took off 1 base at V and 7 bases at J, with 9 bases between the two ends. Germline lookup yields CDR1 ENHRY and CDR2 SYGVKD. Worth noting for this clone: Its target is unknown.

Using immunoSEQ multiplex PCR, the repertoire was profiled, and TCRdb retains in-frame clones only, with some absent. Of 100,000 or so clones listed, 80% to 90% are singletons. Study results and caveats: On average, CD8+ T cells showed a greater number of expanded clones than CD4+.

The chain joins TRBV10-3 to TRBJ2-3; unclear D gene. The receptor was isolated from an adult with an advanced solid tumor such as melanoma, head and neck, liver or kidney cancer. The sample was CD4+ or CD8+ T cells sorted from blood, taken in a trial of the OX40 agonist ivuxolimab. Here the CDR3 reads CAISEYSSNTQYF. As DNA, the CDR3 is TGTGCCATCAGTGAGTATTCGAGTAATACGCAGTATTTT.